The source of this TCR beta chain is a study of PD-1 blockade in classical Hodgkin lymphoma. Study observations and caveats: A significant rise in TCR diversity was seen by C4D1 for CD4+ cells but not for CD8+ cells. Nivolumab initiation under 1 year post-ASCT meant exclusion. Relative to healthy donors, newly diagnosed patients reportedly had lower baseline TCR diversity, which was reported as lower still in relapsed/refractory patients.

Documented time point: cycle 4 day 1 (C4D1), after around six weeks of nivolumab. Each and every patient relapsed after autologous stem cell transplantation, and patients got differing brentuximab vedotin exposure. Magnetic negative selection of thawed PBMCs was the method by which CD4+ T cells were purified. Sequencing used immunoSEQ multiplex PCR; TCRdb keeps in-frame clones, though not all of them. The repertoire holds tens of thousands of clones, with approximately 70% as singletons. The junction had 15 bases not matched to a gene; V was cut back by 4 bases and J by 1 base. The CDR3 runs to 17 residues. Germline CDR1 SQVTM, CDR2 ANQGSEA. In the case of this clone: Its antigen is still unknown.

The clonotype comes from a human donor with classical Hodgkin lymphoma. The sample was CD4+ T cells from blood, taken before the fourth cycle of nivolumab. V usage is TRBV29-1 and J usage is TRBJ2-5; the match to TRBD1 covers 7 bases. The CDR3 here is CSVVRVKTTGFQETQYF. The CDR3 DNA sequence: TGCAGCGTTGTCCGTGTTAAGACGACAGGGTTCCAAGAGACCCAGTACTTC. Based on the CDR3 plus reference TRBV29-1 and TRBJ2-5, the full variable domain is SAVISQKPSRDICQRGTSLTIQCQVDSQVTMMFWYRQQPGQSLTLIATANQGSEATYESGFVIDKFPISRPNLTFSTLTVSNMSPEDSSIYLCSVVRVKTTGFQETQYFGPGTRLLVL.